What follows are 29 T cell receptor beta chains derived from one specimen sequenced in a study of blood T cell repertoires in COVID-19. The data were produced by immunoSEQ multiplex PCR, yet TCRdb's version contains in-frame clones alone and is incomplete. The sample has 170,000 or so clones; roughly 84% are singletons. Sample: peripheral blood. These TCRs come from a man between 50 and 59 years old with active or convalescent COVID-19.

The chain combines TRBV3-1 (or the pseudogene TRBV3-2) with TRBJ2-3; TRBD2 is a possible D gene (6 bases). The CDR3 sequence is 15 residues long. The germline V and J ends were trimmed by 4 bases and 3 bases, with 14 bases remaining between them. Germline V gives CDR1 LGHDT, CDR2 YNNKEL (reference sequence). CDR3 nucleotides: TGTGCCAGCAGCCTTAAGGCAGGGAGGACAGATACGCAGTATTTT. Protein product: CASSLKAGRTDTQYF.

The V call is TRBV5-1, the J call TRBJ2-6; D remains unclear. CDR3 length: 17 amino acids. Germline values: CDR1 SGHRS, CDR2 YFSETQ. V was pared by 1 base and J by 0 bases, with 11 bases between. CDR3 DNA sequence: TGCGCCAGCAGCTTGTCAACAGATGTCTCTGGGGCCAACGTCCTGACTTTC. Its protein is CASSLSTDVSGANVLTF.

The chain couples TRBV29-1 to TRBJ2-2; tentative D call: TRBD2 (6 bases). This CDR3 is 14 amino acids long. From germline, CDR1 is SQVTM and CDR2 ANQGSEA. The V gene lost 4 bases and the J gene lost 5 bases, with 14 bases spanning the gap. CDR3 in DNA: TGCAGCGTTGCGTCTCTGGAGGGGACCGGGGAGCTGTTTTTT. The encoded protein is CSVASLEGTGELFF.

The rearrangement uses TRBV5-6 and TRBJ2-1; tentatively, D is TRBD2 (5 bases). This CDR3 has 15 amino acids. Looked up from germline, CDR1 is SGHDT and CDR2 is YYEEEE. The ends were cut back, 4 bases at V and 3 bases at J, with 14 bases in the middle. The CDR3, as DNA: TGTGCCAGCAGCCTAGCAGTTGGGAACTACAATGAGCAGTTCTTC. This sequence encodes CASSLAVGNYNEQFF.

This clone came up once. The chain combines TRBV19 with TRBJ1-4; D is possibly TRBD1 (5 bases). CDR3 length: 16 residues. V lost 4 bases to trimming and J lost 0 bases, with 12 bases between them. Germline V gives CDR1 LNHDA, CDR2 SQIVND (reference sequence). CDR3 in amino acids: CASSTQEYATNEKLFF. CDR3 DNA sequence: TGTGCCAGTAGTACACAGGAATACGCAACTAATGAAAAACTGTTTTTT. The whole variable domain, remainder taken from reference TRBV19 and TRBJ1-4, is DGGITQSPKYLFRKEGQNVTLSCEQNLNHDAMYWYRQDPGQGLRLIYYSQIVNDFQKGDIAEGYSVSREKKESFPLTVTSAQKNPTAFYLCASSTQEYATNEKLFFGSGTQLSVL.

V gene TRBV6-5 combines with J gene TRBJ2-7; D call uncertain. V lost 7 bases to trimming and J lost 4 bases, with 11 bases between them. Germline V gene data show CDR1 as MNHEY and CDR2 as SVGAGI. The CDR3 loop spans 12 amino acids. CDR3 residues: CASTGHRYEQYF. CDR3 in DNA: TGTGCCAGCACAGGCCATCGGTACGAGCAGTACTTC.

The rearrangement uses TRBV27 and TRBJ1-3, with a tentative D call TRBD1 (6 bases). Trimming stripped 6 bases from V and 4 bases from J, with 13 bases between. The CDR3 extends over 14 amino acids. From germline, CDR1 is MNHEY and CDR2 SMNVEV (reference sequence). CDR3 sequence (DNA): TGTGCCAGCAGAGAGGGGGGGTCAGGAAACACCATATATTTT. Its protein product is CASREGGSGNTIYF.

The V gene is TRBV11-3, the J gene TRBJ2-3, with TRBD2 identical over 9 bases. Trimming removed 4 bases from V and 7 bases from J; junction bases left unmatched: 15. Germline lookup yields CDR1 SGHNT and CDR2 YENEEA. This CDR3 has 17 residues. The CDR3 DNA follows: TGTGCCAGCAGCTCTTGGGGTGCGGGAGGGCCCTCGAATACGCAGTATTTT. It specifies CASSSWGAGGPSNTQYF.

This chain connects TRBV19 to TRBJ2-1, with TRBD1 matching 7 bases. V shed 5 bases, J shed 9 bases, and the junction held 4 bases outside the gene matches. CDR3 length equals 12 residues. Germline CDR1 and CDR2: LNHDA and SQIVND (reference sequence). CDR3 DNA sequence: TGTGCCAGTAGTGCCCCAGGGGGTGAGCAGTTCTTC. Its translation: CASSAPGGEQFF. Filled out from reference TRBV19 and TRBJ2-1, the complete variable domain reads DGGITQSPKYLFRKEGQNVTLSCEQNLNHDAMYWYRQDPGQGLRLIYYSQIVNDFQKGDIAEGYSVSREKKESFPLTVTSAQKNPTAFYLCASSAPGGEQFFGPGTRLTVL.

This clone was detected a few times. The genes are TRBV13 and TRBJ2-3, with 9 positions matching TRBD2. Trimming took 2 bases from V and 4 from J; bases not matched to a gene: 4. CDR1 PRHDT and CDR2 FYEKMQ come from the germline V gene (reference sequence). The CDR3 totals 15 residues. The CDR3 DNA sequence: TGTGCCAGCAGCTTAAGCGGGAGGTCAGCAGATACGCAGTATTTT. Amino acids: CASSLSGRSADTQYF.

The chain employs TRBV7-9 and TRBJ1-2, with TRBD1 matching 10 bases. V gave up 5 bases and J gave up 4 bases; unmatched junction bases: 4. Germline lookup yields CDR1 SEHNR and CDR2 FQNEAQ (reference sequence). The CDR3 length is 14 residues. CDR3 bases: TGTGCCAGCAGCATAGACAGGGGGCCCTATGGCTACACCTTC. It encodes CASSIDRGPYGYTF.

J is TRBJ1-1 and V is TRBV9; no clear D. Trimming pared 0 bases from V and 4 bases from J, leaving 7 bases between. The CDR3 length is 13 residues. CDR1 and CDR2 from the germline V gene are SGDLS and YYNGEE. The CDR3 DNA follows: TGTGCCAGCAGCGTAGGGGCGAGCACTGAAGCTTTCTTT. Its translation is CASSVGASTEAFF.

The rearrangement links TRBV19 to TRBJ2-2; a possible D gene is TRBD2 (5 bases). V lost 3 bases to trimming and J lost 5 bases, with 10 bases between them. The CDR3 loop spans 14 amino acids. CDR1 is LNHDA and CDR2 is SQIVND in the germline V gene (reference sequence). CDR3 region: CASSMEVETGELFF. The CDR3 DNA sequence: TGTGCCAGTAGTATGGAGGTGGAGACCGGGGAGCTGTTTTTT. The complete variable domain, with remaining parts taken from reference TRBV19 and TRBJ2-2, reads DGGITQSPKYLFRKEGQNVTLSCEQNLNHDAMYWYRQDPGQGLRLIYYSQIVNDFQKGDIAEGYSVSREKKESFPLTVTSAQKNPTAFYLCASSMEVETGELFFGEGSRLTVL.

In DNA, the CDR3 is TGCGCCAGCAGCCAAGATCCCCCGACCTCTAGTCTTAGGGCCAAAAACATTCAGTACTTC. This gives the protein CASSQDPPTSSLRAKNIQYF. The genes are TRBV4-3 and TRBJ2-4; D call uncertain. Germline CDR1 reads LGHNA; CDR2 reads YSLEER. The length of the CDR3 is 20 residues. The V gene lost 0 bases and the J gene lost 1 base, with 22 bases spanning the gap.

The chain recombines TRBV7-2 with TRBJ1-1, with a tentative D call TRBD1 (5 bases). The CDR3 runs to 13 residues. The V gene's germline CDR1 is SGHTA and CDR2 FQGNSA. V lost 6 bases and J 12 bases, leaving 20 bases between the germline ends. The CDR3 region is CASSPGGGYMTFF. The CDR3 coding sequence is TGTGCCAGCAGTCCGGGGGGAGGGTATATGACTTTCTTT.

V usage is TRBV5-6 and J usage is TRBJ2-7; TRBD2 matches 11 bases. CDR3 length equals 15 residues. V dropped 4 bases and J dropped 2; count of bases not matched to a gene: 5. The V gene's germline CDR1 is SGHDT and CDR2 YYEEEE. CDR3 coding DNA: TGTGCCAGCAGCCGGCTAGCGGGGGGCACCTACGAGCAGTACTTC. Translating gives CASSRLAGGTYEQYF. The whole variable domain, filled in from reference TRBV5-6 and TRBJ2-7, reads DAGVTQSPTHLIKTRGQQVTLRCSPKSGHDTVSWYQQALGQGPQFIFQYYEEEERQRGNFPDRFSGHQFPNYSSELNVNALLLGDSALYLCASSRLAGGTYEQYFGPGTRLTVT.

The J gene is TRBJ1-1, the V gene TRBV5-1, with TRBD1 matching over 7 bases. Germline CDR1 is SGHRS and CDR2 is YFSETQ. Trimming took 2 bases from V and 4 from J; bases not matched to a gene: 5. CDR3 size: 14 residues. CDR3 in DNA: TGCGCCAGCAGCTTTAGGGGGCGAGGCACTGAAGCTTTCTTT. It yields the protein CASSFRGRGTEAFF.

The chain has TRBV28 and TRBJ2-1, with a weak D call TRBD2 (7 bases). This CDR3 contains 14 residues. V shed 6 bases and J shed 8 bases, with 17 bases lying between them. Looked up from germline, CDR1 is MDHEN and CDR2 is SYDVKM. CDR3 amino acids: CASSPFGGADEQFF. The CDR3 nucleotides read TGTGCCAGCAGCCCTTTTGGGGGGGCGGATGAGCAGTTCTTC.

The V call is TRBV24-1, the J call TRBJ2-5, with a possible D match to TRBD2 (6 bases). The CDR3 runs to 14 residues. Trimming shortened V by 3 bases and J by 4 bases, and 11 bases separated the two germline ends. Looked up from germline, CDR1 is KGHDR and CDR2 is SFDVKD. Written as DNA, the CDR3 is TGTGCCACCAGTGATGGAGGGTCGGGAGAGACCCAGTACTTC. This sequence encodes CATSDGGSGETQYF.

This CDR3 is CASSLALQGQETQYF. As DNA, the CDR3 is TGCGCCAGCAGCTTGGCTCTACAGGGCCAAGAGACCCAGTACTTC. V and J are TRBV5-1 and TRBJ2-5; possible D gene TRBD1, 6 bases. Trimming stripped 0 bases from V and 1 base from J, with 10 bases between. The germline CDR1 and CDR2 sequences are SGHRS and YFSETQ. The CDR3 sequence is 15 residues long.

V and J are TRBV19 and TRBJ2-6, with no clear D. Germline V lookup: CDR1 LNHDA, CDR2 SQIVND (reference sequence). The CDR3 is 15 residues long. Trimming removed 5 bases from V and 4 bases from J, with 12 bases in between. In DNA form, the CDR3 reads TGTGCCAGTAGTCCCGGCGGTATGGGGGCCAACGTCCTGACTTTC. This encodes CASSPGGMGANVLTF.

As DNA, the CDR3 is TGTGCCAGCAGCTCCGGACTAGTAATGGATACGCAGTATTTT. Its translation is CASSSGLVMDTQYF. V gene TRBV5-4 combines with J gene TRBJ2-3, with 7 positions matching TRBD2. Germline CDR1 SGHNT, CDR2 YYREEE (reference sequence). The ends lost 3 bases at V and 6 bases at J; junction bases unmatched: 7. The CDR3 length is 14 residues. Full variable domain (remainder filled in from reference TRBV5-4 and TRBJ2-3): ETGVTQSPTHLIKTRGQQVTLRCSSQSGHNTVSWYQQALGQGPQFIFQYYREEENGRGNFPPRFSGLQFPNYSSELNVNALELDDSALYLCASSSGLVMDTQYFGPGTRLTVL.

The chain uses TRBV3-1 (or the pseudogene TRBV3-2) and TRBJ2-1, with TRBD1 identical over 7 bases. Germline-derived CDR1 and CDR2 are LGHDT and YNNKEL (reference sequence). The CDR3 length is 12 residues. The junction had 6 bases not matched to a gene; V was cut back by 6 bases and J by 10 bases. CDR3 sequence (DNA): TGTGCCAGCAGTCGCCGGGACAGAGAGCAGTTCTTC. It is translated as CASSRRDREQFF.

The chain carries TRBV5-1 and TRBJ2-7, with D possibly TRBD2 on 6 matching bases. The ends were cut back, 4 bases at V and 6 bases at J, with 17 bases in the middle. The germline V gene has CDR1 SGHRS and CDR2 YFSETQ. The CDR3 consists of 14 residues. This chain's CDR3 is CASSAGTATGEQYF. The CDR3 DNA follows: TGCGCCAGCAGCGCGGGGACTGCCACAGGCGAGCAGTACTTC.

V gene TRBV28 combines with J gene TRBJ1-2; D possibly corresponds to TRBD1 (5 bases). This CDR3 spans 14 amino acids. Germline assignment: CDR1 MDHEN and CDR2 SYDVKM. The V end lost 7 bases, the J end lost 7 bases, and 19 bases lay between the germline ends. The CDR3 DNA reads as TGTGCCAGCACCGCGGCAAGGGGATTCTCTGGCTACACCTTC. Protein sequence: CASTAARGFSGYTF.

The chain employs TRBV5-4 and TRBJ2-3, with TRBD1 identical over 9 bases. Trimming took 3 bases from V and 5 from J; bases not matched to a gene: 10. The CDR3 is made up of 16 amino acids. Germline V gene data show CDR1 as SGHNT and CDR2 as YYREEE (reference sequence). The chain's CDR3 is CASSSPPGQGRDTQYF. CDR3 nucleotide sequence: TGTGCCAGCAGCTCCCCCCCGGGACAGGGACGAGATACGCAGTATTTT.

This chain joins TRBV3-1 (or the pseudogene TRBV3-2) and TRBJ2-7; 12 bases are a match to TRBD1. V lost 2 bases and J lost 5; bases outside the gene matches: 7. Germline V gene data show CDR1 as LGHDT and CDR2 as YNNKEL (reference sequence). There are 16 residues in the CDR3. CDR3 amino acids: CASSQIVGTGGNEQYF. CDR3 DNA sequence: TGTGCCAGCAGCCAAATCGTCGGGACAGGGGGCAACGAGCAGTACTTC.

The V gene is TRBV5-6, the J gene TRBJ1-2; D gene uncertain. The V end lost 0 bases, the J end lost 8 bases, and 11 bases lay between the germline ends. This CDR3 has 13 residues. Per germline, CDR1 SGHDT and CDR2 YYEEEE. CDR3: CASSLGRGPGYTF. The CDR3 DNA reads as TGTGCCAGCAGCTTGGGGCGCGGGCCAGGCTACACCTTC.

V gene TRBV5-4 combines with J gene TRBJ1-2; D is unresolved. There are 15 residues in the CDR3. Germline CDR1 reads SGHNT; CDR2 reads YYREEE (reference sequence). The V gene lost 0 bases and the J gene lost 2 bases, with 11 bases spanning the gap. CDR3 coding DNA: TGTGCCAGCAGCTTGGCCCCATATGAGAACTATGGCTACACCTTC. Translated, it gives CASSLAPYENYGYTF.